This T cell receptor (beta chain) comes out of a study of cytomegalovirus exposure and HLA in healthy donors. General study points: A classifier reportedly called cytomegalovirus status with high sensitivity and specificity.

This clone has just a few counts. Its antigen is as yet unknown. With 3 bases clipped from V and 5 bases from J, the junction kept 6 bases outside the gene matches. Looked up from germline, CDR1 is SGHRS and CDR2 is YFSETQ. The CDR3 extends over 15 amino acids. The study ran its PCR with 60 Vbeta and 13 Jbeta primers. Produced via immunoSEQ multiplex PCR; TCRdb's table is partial and in-frame only. The profile shows about 160,000 clones, around 81% of them singletons. What was sequenced was PBMCs. J is TRBJ2-7 and V is TRBV5-1; 12 nucleotides match TRBD1. The clonotype comes from a woman in her thirties or forties in good health and CMV-seronegative. CDR3 nucleotides: TGCGCCAGCAGCTCTGGGACAGGGGGCCGGGACGAGCAGTACTTC. Its translation: CASSSGTGGRDEQYF.